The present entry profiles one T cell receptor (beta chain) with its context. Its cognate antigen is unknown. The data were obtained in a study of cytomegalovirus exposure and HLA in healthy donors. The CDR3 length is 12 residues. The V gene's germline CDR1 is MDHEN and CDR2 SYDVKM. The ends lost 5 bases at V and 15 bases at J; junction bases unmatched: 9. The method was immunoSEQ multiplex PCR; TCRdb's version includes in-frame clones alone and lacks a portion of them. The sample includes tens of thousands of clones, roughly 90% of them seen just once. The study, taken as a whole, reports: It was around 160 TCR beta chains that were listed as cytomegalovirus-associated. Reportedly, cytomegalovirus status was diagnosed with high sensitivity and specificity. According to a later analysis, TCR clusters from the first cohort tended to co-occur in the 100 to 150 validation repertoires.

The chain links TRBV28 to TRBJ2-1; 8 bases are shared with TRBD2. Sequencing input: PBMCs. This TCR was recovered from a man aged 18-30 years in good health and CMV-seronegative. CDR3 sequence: CASSTEREYRFF. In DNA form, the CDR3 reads TGTGCCAGCAGTACCGAGCGGGAGTATCGGTTCTTC.